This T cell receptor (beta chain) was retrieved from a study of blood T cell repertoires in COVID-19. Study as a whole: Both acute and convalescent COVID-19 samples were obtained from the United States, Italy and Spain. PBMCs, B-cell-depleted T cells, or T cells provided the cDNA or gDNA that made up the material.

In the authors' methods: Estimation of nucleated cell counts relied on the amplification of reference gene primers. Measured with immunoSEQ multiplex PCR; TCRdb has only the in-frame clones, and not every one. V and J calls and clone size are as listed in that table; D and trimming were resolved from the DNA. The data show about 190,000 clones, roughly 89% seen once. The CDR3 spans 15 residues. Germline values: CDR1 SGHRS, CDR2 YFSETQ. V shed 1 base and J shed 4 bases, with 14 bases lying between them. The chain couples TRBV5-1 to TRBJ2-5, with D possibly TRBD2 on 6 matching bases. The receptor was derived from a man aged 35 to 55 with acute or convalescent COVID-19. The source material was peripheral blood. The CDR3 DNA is TGCGCCAGCAGCTTGTCCCCGACTAGATCAGAGACCCAGTACTTC. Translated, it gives CASSLSPTRSETQYF. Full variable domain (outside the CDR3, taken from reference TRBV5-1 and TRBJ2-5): KAGVTQTPRYLIKTRGQQVTLSCSPISGHRSVSWYQQTPGQGLQFLFEYFSETQRNKGNFPGRFSGRQFSNSRSEMNVSTLELGDSALYLCASSLSPTRSETQYFGPGTRLLVL.